This passage covers 4 T cell receptor beta chains from one sample sequenced in a study of pediatric ulcerative colitis. Measured with immunoSEQ multiplex PCR; TCRdb has only the in-frame clones, and not every one. The table has about 64,000 clones, approximately 87% seen once. The sequenced material came from blood. The source of these receptors is a boy younger than 18 with severe ulcerative colitis.

This clone appeared once. V is TRBV6-6 and J is TRBJ2-5, with no clear D. CDR3 size: 11 residues. Germline lookup yields CDR1 MNHNY and CDR2 SVGAGI (reference sequence). The V gene lost 6 bases and the J gene lost 5 bases, with 7 bases spanning the gap. The CDR3, as DNA: TGTGCCAGCAGCATCCCGGAGACCCAGTACTTC. Translated, it gives CASSIPETQYF.

This sequence joins TRBV5-6 and TRBJ1-2; D is uncertain. The CDR3 has 14 amino acids. The germline gives CDR1 SGHDT, CDR2 YYEEEE. Trimming took off 6 bases at V and 4 bases at J, with 16 bases between the two ends. Here the CDR3 reads CASTISPAIYGYTF. CDR3 in DNA: TGTGCCAGCACGATCTCGCCAGCCATCTATGGCTACACCTTC.

J is TRBJ1-4 and V is TRBV30; no reliable D call. V shed 4 bases and J shed 0 bases, with 3 bases lying between them. This CDR3 contains 12 residues. CDR1 and CDR2 (germline): GTSNPN, SVGIG (reference sequence). The chain's CDR3 is CAWTATNEKLFF. DNA for the CDR3: TGTGCCTGGACAGCAACTAATGAAAAACTGTTTTTT.

V and J are TRBV5-4 and TRBJ2-1, with 9 bases identical to TRBD2. This CDR3 region has 15 residues. Germline loops: CDR1 SGHNT, CDR2 YYREEE (reference sequence). Germline trimming cut 4 bases from V and 2 bases from J; bases unmatched to any gene: 4. The CDR3 DNA is TGTGCCAGCAGCGTTAGCGGGAGCCCCTACAATGAGCAGTTCTTC. Amino acids: CASSVSGSPYNEQFF.